One and the same sample provided the 15 T cell receptor beta chains below, sequenced in a study of T-cell reconstitution after alpha-beta-depleted transplantation in children. Construction of the TCRbeta library involved unique molecular identifiers. MiXCR was run by TCRdb on the PCR reads, yielding one entry per CDR3 protein. In the table there are some 440,000 distinct CDR3 sequences, about a sixth of which are singletons. The source was PBMCs, mostly from graft donor cells, collected 360 days after TCRalphabeta/CD19-depleted stem cell transplant. The receptors were sampled from a boy under three years old who had a stem cell transplant for Wiskott-Aldrich syndrome, so the T cells may come from the graft donor.

V gene TRBV5-1 combines with J gene TRBJ2-5, with 12 nucleotides matching TRBD2. This CDR3 is built from 16 residues. Germline assignment: CDR1 SGHRS and CDR2 YFSETQ. Trimming at V came to 0 bases and at J to 5 bases, leaving 5 bases not matched to a gene. CDR3 nucleotide sequence: TGCGCCAGCAGCTTGGGACTAGCGGGGGCCTGGGAGACCCAGTACTTC. This sequence encodes CASSLGLAGAWETQYF.

This clonotype was found a few times. This chain connects TRBV13 to TRBJ2-2, with unresolved D. The CDR3 has 14 residues. CDR1 and CDR2 (germline): PRHDT, FYEKMQ (reference sequence). V lost 3 bases and J 2 bases, leaving 7 bases between the germline ends. CDR3 sequence: CASSFSRNTGELFF. Here the CDR3 DNA reads TGTGCCAGCAGCTTCTCAAGAAACACCGGGGAGCTGTTTTTT.

This clonotype was recorded a few times. The rearrangement uses TRBV20-1 and TRBJ1-1; D remains ambiguous. The CDR3 totals 14 residues. V was shortened by 6 bases and J by 1 base, with 15 bases between the two germline ends. Germline values: CDR1 DFQATT, CDR2 SNEGSKA (reference sequence). The CDR3 loop reads CSAIIGSRNTEAFF. The CDR3 DNA reads TGCAGTGCCATAATCGGGTCGAGGAACACTGAAGCTTTCTTT.

The rearrangement uses TRBV5-1 and TRBJ2-3; no clear D gene. The CDR3 runs to 12 residues. Germline assignment: CDR1 SGHRS and CDR2 YFSETQ. Deletions cut 4 bases from V and 6 bases from J, with 9 bases between. The CDR3 region has the DNA TGCGCCAGCAGCGCCATGGGGGATACGCAGTATTTT. As protein: CASSAMGDTQYF.

This clonotype was observed a few times. The chain carries TRBV4-1 and TRBJ1-1; D is ambiguous. The germline V gene encodes CDR1 MGHRA and CDR2 YSYEKL. V dropped 0 bases and J dropped 5 bases, with 7 bases sitting between them. The CDR3 extends over 13 amino acids. CDR3 sequence (DNA): TGCGCCAGCAGCCAAGAGGGTTGGACTGAAGCTTTCTTT. Amino acid sequence: CASSQEGWTEAFF.

This clonotype was seen ten or more times. The gene calls are TRBV20-1 and TRBJ2-3, with D tentatively TRBD1 (5 bases). The germline CDR1 and CDR2 sequences are DFQATT and SNEGSKA (reference sequence). The V end lost 2 bases, the J end lost 3 bases, and 6 bases lay between the germline ends. This CDR3 is 12 amino acids long. The CDR3 reads CSARQGTDTQYF. CDR3 DNA: TGCAGTGCTAGACAGGGTACAGATACGCAGTATTTT.

This clonotype was counted many times. The J gene is TRBJ2-7, the V gene TRBV29-1, with 8 bases lining up with TRBD1. The CDR3 contains 13 residues. The V segment lost 3 bases and the J segment 3 bases; nucleotides outside the gene matches: 4. The germline V gene encodes CDR1 SQVTM and CDR2 ANQGSEA. This chain's CDR3 is CSVDGTGGYEQYF. The CDR3 coding sequence is TGCAGCGTTGACGGGACAGGCGGCTACGAGCAGTACTTC.

This clonotype was found a few times. This chain's CDR3 is CASSSMKGSQYF. CDR3 in DNA: TGTGCCAGCAGCTCCATGAAGGGAAGCCAGTACTTC. The rearrangement links TRBV7-2 to TRBJ2-5; D is unclear. The CDR3 totals 12 residues. The ends were cut back, 4 bases at V and 10 bases at J, with 13 bases in the middle. Germline CDR1 reads SGHTA; CDR2 reads FQGNSA. The variable domain in full, with the rest retrieved from reference TRBV7-2 and TRBJ2-5, is GAGVSQSPSNKVTEKGKDVELRCDPISGHTALYWYRQSLGQGLEFLIYFQGNSAPDKSGLPSDRFSAERTGGSVSTLTIQRTQQEDSAVYLCASSSMKGSQYFGPGTRLLVL.

In this sample, this clonotype turned up a few times. The V gene is TRBV29-1, the J gene TRBJ1-6; TRBD1 matches at 8 bases. CDR3 size: 13 residues. Germline V gene lookup returns CDR1 SQVTM and CDR2 ANQGSEA. V trimming: 6 bases; J trimming: 10 bases; junction bases outside the gene matches: 8. CDR3 nucleotide sequence: TGCAGCGTGTCGGACAGGGTAGGATCACCCCTCCACTTT. Translated: CSVSDRVGSPLHF.

This clonotype came up a few times. The rearrangement joins TRBV29-1 to TRBJ2-1; D unresolved. Germline V lookup: CDR1 SQVTM, CDR2 ANQGSEA. Trimming cost V 1 base and J 8 bases, with 12 bases left between them. This CDR3 comprises 13 residues. CDR3 loop: CSVEGVNWYEQFF. The CDR3 nucleotides are TGCAGCGTTGAAGGGGTTAACTGGTATGAGCAGTTCTTC.

This chain connects TRBV28 to TRBJ2-2; a weak D match, TRBD2 (6 bases). The CDR3 is 16 residues long. Germline-derived CDR1 and CDR2 are MDHEN and SYDVKM. V lost 2 bases and J lost 1, with 11 bases in between. The CDR3 sequence is CASSLLGLLNTGELFF. CDR3 nucleotides: TGTGCCAGCAGTTTACTGGGACTTCTGAACACCGGGGAGCTGTTTTTT.

The CDR3 DNA follows: TGCGCCAGCAGCTTGGATGCGGGCAGGGAGGGGGAGACCCAGTACTTC. The encoded protein is CASSLDAGREGETQYF. The rearrangement links TRBV5-1 to TRBJ2-5; 7 nucleotides line up with TRBD2. Germline-derived CDR1 and CDR2 are SGHRS and YFSETQ. Losses at the gene ends were 0 bases for V and 5 bases for J; bases not matched to a gene: 10. There are 16 residues in the CDR3.

The V gene is TRBV7-2, the J gene TRBJ2-6, with D perhaps TRBD1 or TRBD2 (5 bases each). In germline, CDR1 is SGHTA, CDR2 FQGNSA. The CDR3 consists of 15 residues. The V and J ends lost 1 base and 4 bases respectively, with 8 bases between them. The CDR3 sequence is CASSLGGKGANVLTF. The CDR3, as DNA: TGTGCCAGCAGCTTAGGGGGGAAAGGGGCCAACGTCCTGACTTTC.

This clonotype was observed a handful of times. This chain links TRBV11-2 with TRBJ2-4; 9 positions match TRBD2. V shed 3 bases, J shed 0 bases, and the junction held 12 bases outside the gene matches. The CDR3 runs 19 residues. CDR1 and CDR2 (germline): SGHAT, FQNNGV. The CDR3 spells CASSFRALAGTLAKNIQYF. CDR3 in DNA: TGTGCCAGCAGCTTTAGAGCGCTAGCGGGGACTCTAGCCAAAAACATTCAGTACTTC.

This clonotype was found a few times. This rearrangement joins TRBV29-1 to TRBJ2-7; the D is unclear. This CDR3 region has 11 residues. Germline CDR1 reads SQVTM; CDR2 reads ANQGSEA. Trimming removed 6 bases from V and 1 base from J, with 7 bases in between. CDR3 in amino acids: CSVQRSYEQYF. The CDR3 DNA sequence: TGCAGCGTCCAGAGGTCCTACGAGCAGTACTTC.